One sample yielded the 32 T cell receptor beta chains listed below, sequenced in a study of blood T cell repertoires in COVID-19. Using immunoSEQ multiplex PCR, the repertoire was profiled, and TCRdb retains in-frame clones only, with some absent. The sample carries about 200,000 clones, roughly 80% recorded once. Sequences were obtained from peripheral blood. These TCRs come from a woman in her sixties with COVID-19, enrolled during active disease.

The chain employs TRBV7-9 and TRBJ2-1, with D tentatively TRBD2 (6 bases). This CDR3 has 15 amino acids. Germline assignment: CDR1 SEHNR and CDR2 FQNEAQ (reference sequence). Trimming stripped 5 bases from V and 6 bases from J, with 17 bases between. The CDR3 sequence: CASSHSPGAGNEQFF. CDR3 nucleotides: TGTGCCAGCAGCCATAGTCCGGGAGCCGGCAATGAGCAGTTCTTC.

As regards this clone: An end of the junction differs from the germline gene, which may be a read error. This chain joins TRBV7-7 and TRBJ2-3, with 8 bases lining up with TRBD2. Germline V lookup: CDR1 SSHAT, CDR2 FNYEAQ (reference sequence). The CDR3 has 15 residues. CDR3 residues: CASSLAGKGTDTQYF. Here the CDR3 DNA reads TGTGCTAGCAGCTTAGCGGGAAAGGGGACAGATACGCAGTATTTT. Using reference TRBV7-7 and TRBJ2-3 for the parts outside the CDR3, the full variable domain is GAGVSQSPRYKVTKRGQDVTLRCDPISSHATLYWYQQALGQGPEFLTYFNYEAQPDKSGLPSDRFSAERPEGSISTLTIQRTEQRDSAMYRCASSLAGKGTDTQYFGPGTRLTVL.

This clone was counted a single time. The chain uses TRBV6-2 or TRBV6-3 and TRBJ2-7; no firm D call. CDR1 MNHEY and CDR2 SVGEGT come from the germline V gene. V gave up 4 bases and J gave up 1 base, with 8 bases separating them. The CDR3 has 13 amino acids. The CDR3 sequence is CASSSRSSYEQYV. In nucleotides, the CDR3 is TGTGCCAGCAGTTCGCGGTCTTCCTACGAGCAGTACGTC.

V usage is TRBV4-3 and J usage is TRBJ2-1, with 9 bases lining up with TRBD2. V shed 5 bases and J 10 bases; nucleotides not matched to a gene: 9. CDR1 and CDR2 from the germline V gene are LGHNA and YSLEER. The CDR3 is made up of 14 amino acids. The CDR3 bases are TGCGCCAGCAGCTCCTTAGCGGGAGCGGGCGAGCAGTTCTTC. As protein: CASSSLAGAGEQFF.

The chain carries TRBV2 and TRBJ1-2; possibly TRBD1 for D (5 bases). This CDR3 is built from 13 residues. The germline CDR1 and CDR2 sequences are SNHLY and FYNNEI. Between the trimmed V and J ends, which lost 6 bases and 4 bases, there was a span of 12 bases. The CDR3, as DNA: TGTGCCAGCAGACAGGAGCCCTTCTATGGCTACACCTTC. Its translation: CASRQEPFYGYTF. The whole variable domain, filled in from reference TRBV2 and TRBJ1-2, reads EPEVTQTPSHQVTQMGQEVILRCVPISNHLYFYWYRQILGQKVEFLVSFYNNEISEKSEIFDDQFSVERPDGSNFTLKIRSTKLEDSAMYFCASRQEPFYGYTFGSGTRLTVV.

This clone was counted a few times. The chain couples TRBV29-1 to TRBJ2-7; TRBD1 might be the D (5 bases). The germline V gene encodes CDR1 SQVTM and CDR2 ANQGSEA. V was trimmed by 6 bases and J by 0 bases, leaving 9 bases between them. There are 12 residues in the CDR3. The CDR3: CSVAGPSYEQYF. As DNA, the CDR3 is TGCAGCGTGGCAGGGCCCTCCTACGAGCAGTACTTC.

The rearrangement links TRBV2 to TRBJ2-1; no definite D call. The V end lost 7 bases, the J end lost 4 bases, and 26 bases lay between the germline ends. Per the germline V gene, CDR1 is SNHLY and CDR2 is FYNNEI. The CDR3 is 18 amino acids. The CDR3 DNA is TGTGCCAGCACTGGCCCCCTGAGGAGAACACACATTTACAATGAGCAGTTCTTC. Amino acid sequence: CASTGPLRRTHIYNEQFF.

The V and J genes are TRBV6-2 or TRBV6-3 and TRBJ2-3; D unclear. The CDR3 length is 18 residues. V was cut by 0 bases and J by 1 base, with 17 bases left in between. Germline CDR1 reads MNHEY; CDR2 reads SVGEGT. CDR3 in DNA: TGTGCCAGCAGTTACTCAACCCTACCAGACGAGGGCACAGATACGCAGTATTTT. This sequence encodes CASSYSTLPDEGTDTQYF.

The table lists this clone with a few counts. The CDR3, as DNA: TGTGCCAGTAGAGGGGGACAGGGGGAGAATCAGCCCCAGCATTTT. Residues: CASRGGQGENQPQHF. The V and J genes are TRBV19 and TRBJ1-5, with 11 bases aligning to TRBD1. V lost 6 bases and J lost 4; bases outside the gene matches: 5. CDR1 LNHDA and CDR2 SQIVND come from the germline V gene (reference sequence). The CDR3 consists of 15 residues.

The chain links TRBV7-2 to TRBJ2-1; 7 bases align to TRBD2. CDR1 and CDR2 from the germline V gene are SGHTA and FQGNSA. The junction had 20 bases not matched to a gene; V was cut back by 5 bases and J by 4 bases. This CDR3 contains 19 residues. The CDR3 loop is CASSPRSPGLSGAYNEQFF. For the CDR3, the DNA is TGTGCCAGCAGCCCGCGATCGCCCGGACTAAGCGGGGCTTACAATGAGCAGTTCTTC.

The chain joins TRBV27 to TRBJ1-5, with a tentative D call TRBD1 (5 bases). The V end was cut by 4 bases, the J end by 6 bases, with 13 bases between. The CDR3 covers 14 residues. Germline CDR1 MNHEY, CDR2 SMNVEV (reference sequence). CDR3 nucleotide sequence: TGTGCCAGCAGTTGGGACGGGAGGGGTCAGCCCCAGCATTTT. Translating gives CASSWDGRGQPQHF.

A few counts support this clone. The gene calls are TRBV2 and TRBJ2-3; D gene uncertain. V was shortened by 5 bases and J by 8 bases, with 8 bases between the two germline ends. Germline V gene lookup returns CDR1 SNHLY and CDR2 FYNNEI. The CDR3 length is 11 residues. CDR3 coding DNA: TGTGCCAGCAGTTCCCTAGGTACGCAGTATTTT. This translates into CASSSLGTQYF.

The gene calls are TRBV13 and TRBJ1-2; D remains unclear. The CDR3 length is 16 residues. Deletions cut 1 base from V and 4 bases from J, with 16 bases between. Germline V CDR1 and CDR2: PRHDT, FYEKMQ (reference sequence). CDR3 residues: CASSLAGIEGVYGYTF. The CDR3 nucleotides read TGTGCCAGCAGCTTAGCTGGAATCGAGGGAGTCTATGGCTACACCTTC.

The chain has TRBV5-1 and TRBJ1-2; D not certain. The CDR3 has 13 residues. Germline V lookup: CDR1 SGHRS, CDR2 YFSETQ. V lost 2 bases, J lost 7 bases, and 12 bases lay in between. The CDR3 sequence: CASSLIGGGGYTF. The CDR3 nucleotides are TGCGCCAGCAGCTTAATTGGAGGAGGTGGCTACACCTTC.

The sample holds many counts of this clone. The chain uses TRBV10-3 and TRBJ1-4, with 7 positions matching TRBD1. The CDR3 runs to 13 residues. Trimming took 8 bases from V and 4 from J; bases not matched to a gene: 4. Germline V gene data show CDR1 as ENHRY and CDR2 as SYGVKD. The DNA of the CDR3 is TGTGCCATCCGGGACAGCCTTAATGAAAAACTGTTTTTT. Translation gives CAIRDSLNEKLFF.

This clone was counted only a few times. This chain joins TRBV12-3 or TRBV12-4 and TRBJ1-1, with D unclear. The length of the CDR3 is 12 residues. Trimming pared 6 bases from V and 9 bases from J, leaving 14 bases between. The CDR3 sequence: CASRQYRSQAFF. The CDR3 DNA follows: TGTGCCAGCAGGCAATACAGAAGCCAAGCTTTCTTT.

This clone was observed once. The chain combines TRBV28 with TRBJ2-7; D perhaps matches TRBD1 (6 bases). The ends were cut back, 5 bases at V and 3 bases at J, with 14 bases in the middle. Germline V gene data show CDR1 as MDHEN and CDR2 as SYDVKM. CDR3 size: 14 residues. The CDR3 is CASSDRGWSYEQYF. CDR3 coding DNA: TGTGCCAGCAGTGATAGGGGGTGGAGCTACGAGCAGTACTTC.

This clone turned up a few times. The rearrangement uses TRBV3-1 (or the pseudogene TRBV3-2) and TRBJ2-2, with D unresolved. CDR1 LGHDT and CDR2 YNNKEL come from the germline V gene (reference sequence). V was trimmed by 4 bases and J by 8 bases, leaving 11 bases between them. The CDR3 is 13 amino acids. In DNA, the CDR3 is TGTGCCAGCAGCCCGGCGGCAAGAGGGGAGCTGTTTTTT. Translation gives CASSPAARGELFF.

The chain joins TRBV18 to TRBJ1-2; D ambiguous. CDR1 and CDR2 from the germline V gene are KGHSH and LQKENI. V was pared by 2 bases and J by 0 bases, with 10 bases between. The CDR3 runs 15 residues. The CDR3 nucleotides are TGTGCCAGCTCACCAGGCGCGGGCTCTAACTATGGCTACACCTTC. As protein: CASSPGAGSNYGYTF.

The CDR3 DNA reads as TGTGCCAGCAGCTTAACGAGAGCCACGAGTAGAGATACGCAGTATTTT. It encodes CASSLTRATSRDTQYF. The chain has TRBV7-3 and TRBJ2-3; D is unresolved. This CDR3 has 16 amino acids. V lost 0 bases to trimming and J lost 5 bases, with 15 bases between them. CDR1 is SGHTA and CDR2 is FQGTGA in the germline V gene.

This clone was found once. DNA for the CDR3: TGTGCCACCAGCAGGGGGTCGGGAGCCGAAGAGACCCAGTACTTC. This encodes CATSRGSGAEETQYF. This chain joins TRBV15 and TRBJ2-5, with D maybe TRBD2 (6 bases). CDR1 LNHNV and CDR2 YYDKDF come from the germline V gene (reference sequence). The CDR3 extends over 15 amino acids. With 3 bases removed from V and 3 bases from J, the gap between germline ends came to 14 bases.

The V call is TRBV27, the J call TRBJ2-3, with 10 bases identical to TRBD2. Germline V CDR1 and CDR2: MNHEY, SMNVEV (reference sequence). The V and J ends lost 4 bases and 3 bases, in that order; junction bases with no gene match: 7. This CDR3 is 16 amino acids long. In DNA form, the CDR3 reads TGTGCCAGCAGTTCCCTTTCTAGCGGGAGAACAGATACGCAGTATTTT. Translating it yields CASSSLSSGRTDTQYF.

The chain uses TRBV2 and TRBJ2-3; D possibly corresponds to TRBD2 (6 bases). CDR1 is SNHLY and CDR2 is FYNNEI in the germline V gene. The CDR3 totals 13 residues. V lost 6 bases, J lost 1 base, and 8 bases lay in between. CDR3 sequence reads: CASREGRTDTQYF. The CDR3 DNA sequence: TGTGCCAGCAGGGAGGGTCGCACAGATACGCAGTATTTT.

The V gene is TRBV18, the J gene TRBJ2-7; 9 nucleotides align to TRBD2. Germline V lookup: CDR1 KGHSH, CDR2 LQKENI. With 6 bases clipped from V and 5 bases from J, the junction kept 8 bases outside the gene matches. The CDR3 has 14 residues. As DNA, the CDR3 is TGTGCCAGCTCCCCGGGACTAGCTAAACACGAGCAGTACGTC. The encoded protein is CASSPGLAKHEQYV.

As to this clone: The same CDR3 is also encoded by other DNA sequences in this sample. The chain joins TRBV28 to TRBJ1-2; D call uncertain. The CDR3 is 11 residues long. V was trimmed by 5 bases and J by 2 bases, leaving 3 bases between them. Germline-derived CDR1 and CDR2 are MDHEN and SYDVKM. This chain's CDR3 is CASSQNYGYTF. Written as DNA, the CDR3 is TGTGCCAGCAGTCAGAACTATGGCTACACCTTC.

The CDR3 DNA reads as TGTGCCAGCAGTATTACAGGGGGCCTTAGTGAAAAACTGTTTTTT. Translated: CASSITGGLSEKLFF. The J gene is TRBJ1-4, the V gene TRBV27, with 9 bases identical to TRBD1. The CDR3 loop spans 15 amino acids. CDR1 is MNHEY, CDR2 SMNVEV, per germline (reference sequence). After removal of 5 bases from V and 7 bases from J, the junction contained 8 bases not matched to a gene.

CDR3 residues: CASSLGPFNEQFF. In DNA, the CDR3 is TGTGCCAGCAGTTTAGGGCCCTTCAATGAGCAGTTCTTC. V gene TRBV28 combines with J gene TRBJ2-1; D is uncertain. The germline V and J ends were trimmed by 2 bases and 6 bases, with 8 bases remaining between them. There are 13 residues in the CDR3. Germline lookup yields CDR1 MDHEN and CDR2 SYDVKM.

The chain's CDR3 is CASSPVFVAGDYQETQYF. The DNA for the CDR3 is TGTGCCAGCTCACCAGTATTTGTAGCGGGAGATTACCAAGAGACCCAGTACTTC. The V gene is TRBV18, the J gene TRBJ2-5; 9 nucleotides match TRBD2. Per the germline V gene, CDR1 is KGHSH and CDR2 is LQKENI. The length of the CDR3 is 18 residues. Losses at the gene ends were 2 bases for V and 0 bases for J; bases not matched to a gene: 10.

This chain links TRBV18 with TRBJ1-5; no clear D gene. Germline V gives CDR1 KGHSH, CDR2 LQKENI. The germline V and J ends were trimmed by 7 bases and 5 bases, with 12 bases remaining between them. The CDR3 sequence is 13 residues long. The CDR3 DNA is TGTGCCAGCTTGAAAGGAGGCGATCAGCCCCAGCATTTT. The encoded protein is CASLKGGDQPQHF.

With respect to this clone: One end of the junction is discordant with germline, which a read error may explain. The rearrangement uses TRBV7-7 and TRBJ2-2, with D perhaps matching TRBD1 (5 bases). Germline V CDR1 and CDR2: SSHAT, FNYEAQ (reference sequence). The CDR3 runs to 15 residues. CDR3 DNA sequence: TGTGCTAGCAGCTTAACGTCAGGGATCACCGGGGAGCTGTTTTTT. It translates to CASSLTSGITGELFF.

Details on this clone: A read error may account for a junction end that differs from germline. The chain carries TRBV7-7 and TRBJ2-5; D possibly corresponds to TRBD2 (5 bases). The CDR3 consists of 13 residues. The germline V gene has CDR1 SSHAT and CDR2 FNYEAQ (reference sequence). The CDR3 bases are TGTGCTAGCAGCTTACAACTAGTAGAGACCCAGTACTTC. It codes for CASSLQLVETQYF.

The genes are TRBV19 and TRBJ1-1, with 12 bases identical to TRBD1. CDR1 and CDR2 from the germline V gene are LNHDA and SQIVND (reference sequence). The CDR3 totals 18 residues. Unmatched junction bases numbered 14, after V lost 5 bases and J lost 4 bases. DNA for the CDR3: TGTGCCAGTAGTCCGGGCTGGGGGGACAGGGGGCTGGGCACTGAAGCTTTCTTT. Translating it yields CASSPGWGDRGLGTEAFF.